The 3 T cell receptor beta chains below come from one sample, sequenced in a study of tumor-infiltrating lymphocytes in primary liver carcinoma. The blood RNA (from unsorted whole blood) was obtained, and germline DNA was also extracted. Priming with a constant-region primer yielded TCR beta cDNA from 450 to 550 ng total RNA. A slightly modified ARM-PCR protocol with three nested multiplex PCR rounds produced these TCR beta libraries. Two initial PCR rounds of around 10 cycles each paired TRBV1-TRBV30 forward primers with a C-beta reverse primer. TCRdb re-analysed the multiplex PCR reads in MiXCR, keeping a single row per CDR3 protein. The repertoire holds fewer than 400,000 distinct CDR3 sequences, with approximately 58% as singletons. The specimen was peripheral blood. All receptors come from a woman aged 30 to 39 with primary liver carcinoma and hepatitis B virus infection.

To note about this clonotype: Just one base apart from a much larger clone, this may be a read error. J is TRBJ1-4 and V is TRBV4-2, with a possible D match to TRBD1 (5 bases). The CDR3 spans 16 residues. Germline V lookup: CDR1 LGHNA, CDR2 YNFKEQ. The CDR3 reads CASSRGTGDGAETLFF. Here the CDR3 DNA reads TGTGCCAGCAGCCGAGGGACGGGGGACGGGGCGGAAACACTGTTTTTT.

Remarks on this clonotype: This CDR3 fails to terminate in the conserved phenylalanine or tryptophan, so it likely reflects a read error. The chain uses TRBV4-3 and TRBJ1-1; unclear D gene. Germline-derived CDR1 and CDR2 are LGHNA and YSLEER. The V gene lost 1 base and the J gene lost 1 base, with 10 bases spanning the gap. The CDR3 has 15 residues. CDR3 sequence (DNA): TGCGCCAGCAGCCAAGGATGGGGTGGGAACACTGAAGCTTTCCTT. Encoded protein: CASSQGWGGNTEAFL.

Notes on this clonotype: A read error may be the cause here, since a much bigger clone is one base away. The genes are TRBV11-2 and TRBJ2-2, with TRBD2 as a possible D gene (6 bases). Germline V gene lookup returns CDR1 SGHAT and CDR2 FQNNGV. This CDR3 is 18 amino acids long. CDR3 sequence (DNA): TGTGCCGGCAGCTTGGGAGGCGTGGGTAGCGGCGGGACCGGGGAGCTGTTTTTT. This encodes CAGSLGGVGSGGTGELFF.